A single sample is the source of the 27 T cell receptor beta chains below, sequenced in a study of T cells in Graves' hyperthyroidism and ophthalmopathy. Amplification targeted TCR beta CDR3 regions from RNA transcripts. A first-round RT-PCR of the TCR CDR3 used the HTBI primer set. TCRdb reprocessed the multiplex PCR reads with MiXCR, giving one entry per CDR3 protein. The top ten hold 7.5% to 8.5% of the sample, which has 500,000 to 600,000 distinct CDR3 sequences, 40% to 55% seen once. Sequenced sample: peripheral blood or thyroid tissue (not recorded which). All receptors come from a woman under 30 with Graves' hyperthyroidism.

The chain couples TRBV7-8 to TRBJ1-5, with D possibly being TRBD1 (5 bases). V was clipped by 0 bases and J by 8 bases, with 14 bases between them. CDR3 size: 15 residues. Germline lookup yields CDR1 SGHVS and CDR2 FQNEAQ. As DNA, the CDR3 is TGTGCCAGCAGCTTAGCAAGACTAGCGGGGGAGCCCCAGCATTTT. This gives the protein CASSLARLAGEPQHF.

This chain uses TRBV7-6 with TRBJ2-1, with D maybe TRBD2 (5 bases). Germline CDR1 SGHVS, CDR2 FNYEAQ. This CDR3 is 13 amino acids long. V lost 3 bases to trimming and J lost 5 bases, with 8 bases between them. CDR3 amino acids: CASSFGKDNEQFF. The DNA of the CDR3 is TGTGCCAGCAGCTTCGGGAAGGACAATGAGCAGTTCTTC.

This clonotype appeared a few times. CDR3 DNA sequence: TGTGCCACCAGTGACACGATCTATGGCTACACCTTC. It encodes CATSDTIYGYTF. This chain joins TRBV24-1 and TRBJ1-2; D gene uncertain. V gave up 4 bases and J gave up 4 bases, with 6 bases separating them. The CDR3 runs to 12 residues. Germline assignment: CDR1 KGHDR and CDR2 SFDVKD.

Concerning this clonotype: Sequence at one end of the junction differs from germline and may be a read error. The chain employs TRBV4-1 and TRBJ2-7; maybe TRBD2 (6 bases). CDR3 length equals 14 residues. The germline gives CDR1 MGHRA, CDR2 YSYEKL. CDR3 DNA: TGTGCCAGCAGCCAAGTAATAGCGGCTTACGAGCAGTACTTC. Encoded protein: CASSQVIAAYEQYF.

CDR3 sequence reads: CASSQDISFRDEQYF. CDR3 coding DNA: TGCGCCAGCAGCCAAGATATATCTTTTCGGGACGAGCAGTACTTC. This rearrangement joins TRBV4-1 to TRBJ2-7; no firm D call. The CDR3 totals 15 residues. Germline assignment: CDR1 MGHRA and CDR2 YSYEKL. V lost 0 bases to trimming and J lost 5 bases, with 14 bases between them.

Comments on this clonotype: The junction differs from germline at one of its ends, possibly a read error. The chain employs TRBV30 and TRBJ2-3, with 7 bases fitting TRBD1. The CDR3 is made up of 11 amino acids. Germline V gene lookup returns CDR1 GTSNPN and CDR2 SVGIG (reference sequence). The chain's CDR3 is CAWSSLGQVHF. CDR3 sequence (DNA): TGTGCCTGGAGTTCACTAGGACAGGTCCATTTT.

This clonotype was seen repeatedly, ten times or more. The chain links TRBV28 to TRBJ2-7; TRBD1 aligns across 7 bases. Germline V CDR1 and CDR2: MDHEN, SYDVKM. This CDR3 has 17 residues. The J segment lost 2 bases and the V segment lost 3 bases, leaving 13 bases of the junction unmatched. The CDR3 coding sequence is TGTGCCAGCAGTTTTGCAGGGGCGACAGGGCCAACCTACGAGCAGTACTTC. This gives the protein CASSFAGATGPTYEQYF.

This clonotype was counted ten times or more. This rearrangement joins TRBV10-3 to TRBJ2-7; TRBD2 matches at 7 bases. Germline V CDR1 and CDR2: ENHRY, SYGVKD. The CDR3 has 13 residues. The V and J ends lost 6 bases and 3 bases, in that order; junction bases with no gene match: 5. CDR3 loop: CAISGGTIYEQYF. DNA for the CDR3: TGTGCCATCAGCGGGGGGACGATCTACGAGCAGTACTTC.

This clonotype was counted at least ten times. The chain links TRBV11-3 to TRBJ2-7, with 7 bases matching TRBD2. Germline CDR1 SGHNT, CDR2 YENEEA. V was pared by 7 bases and J by 4 bases, with 10 bases of the junction left unmatched. This CDR3 comprises 14 residues. CDR3 sequence reads: CASTTGALAYEQYF. CDR3 sequence (DNA): TGTGCCAGCACCACCGGGGCACTAGCGTACGAGCAGTACTTC.

V gene TRBV7-3 combines with J gene TRBJ2-1; D is undetermined. Trimming pared 5 bases from V and 4 bases from J, leaving 9 bases between. The length of the CDR3 is 13 residues. CDR1 is SGHTA, CDR2 FQGTGA, per germline. The DNA for the CDR3 is TGTGCCAGCAGCCAAGATTGGTACAATGAGCAGTTCTTC. Protein product: CASSQDWYNEQFF.

The table lists this clonotype with a few counts. The rearrangement links TRBV7-9 to TRBJ2-1, with 12 bases lining up with TRBD2. Germline CDR1 and CDR2: SEHNR and FQNEAQ (reference sequence). The CDR3 loop spans 15 amino acids. The V gene end was trimmed by 5 bases and the J gene end by 8 bases; junction bases not matched to a gene: 7. DNA for the CDR3: TGTGCCAGCAGCCCAAAGGGACTAGCGGGCGATGAGCAGTTCTTC. Translated: CASSPKGLAGDEQFF. Full variable domain (outside the CDR3, taken from reference TRBV7-9 and TRBJ2-1): DTGVSQNPRHKITKRGQNVTFRCDPISEHNRLYWYRQTLGQGPEFLTYFQNEAQLEKSRLLSDRFSAERPKGSFSTLEIQRTEQGDSAMYLCASSPKGLAGDEQFFGPGTRLTVL.

This clonotype was seen at least ten times. The chain carries TRBV7-2 and TRBJ2-2, with no clear D. The CDR3 spans 14 residues. Looked up from germline, CDR1 is SGHTA and CDR2 is FQGNSA. V dropped 7 bases and J dropped 2 bases, with 11 bases sitting between them. CDR3 protein: CASTLKSNTGELFF. CDR3 bases: TGTGCCAGCACCCTAAAGAGTAACACCGGGGAGCTGTTTTTT.

In this sample, this clonotype turned up once. V and J are TRBV7-6 and TRBJ2-7, with 13 bases matching TRBD2. Germline V gene lookup returns CDR1 SGHVS and CDR2 FNYEAQ. V shed 0 bases, J shed 4 bases, and the junction held 6 bases outside the gene matches. This CDR3 spans 17 amino acids. The CDR3 coding sequence is TGTGCCAGCAGCTTAGCGAAACTAGCGGGAGGGCCTTACGAGCAGTACTTC. Amino acid sequence: CASSLAKLAGGPYEQYF.

This clonotype was seen at least ten times. CDR3 in amino acids: CASSLGTGVEAFF. The CDR3 DNA reads TGTGCCAGCAGCTTAGGGACAGGGGTGGAAGCTTTCTTT. This chain links TRBV11-2 with TRBJ1-1; 9 bases match TRBD1. Trimming took 1 base from V and 8 from J; bases not matched to a gene: 2. This CDR3 comprises 13 residues. Germline CDR1 is SGHAT and CDR2 is FQNNGV. The whole variable domain, filled in from reference TRBV11-2 and TRBJ1-1, reads EAGVAQSPRYKIIEKRQSVAFWCNPISGHATLYWYQQILGQGPKLLIQFQNNGVVDDSQLPKDRFSAERLKGVDSTLKIQPAKLEDSAVYLCASSLGTGVEAFFGQGTRLTVV.

The chain is built from TRBV7-9 and TRBJ2-7, with 10 bases lining up with TRBD2. The J call is uncertain, as TRBJ2-1 better fits the DNA end. Germline V gene lookup returns CDR1 SEHNR and CDR2 FQNEAQ (reference sequence). The CDR3 runs to 12 residues. The CDR3 loop is CASSSGLAEQFF. The CDR3 region has the DNA TGTGCCAGCAGCTCGGGACTAGCGGAGCAGTTCTTC.

Turning to this clonotype: The final CDR3 position lacks the conserved phenylalanine or tryptophan, pointing to a likely read error. The chain carries TRBV24-1 and TRBJ2-1; no clear D. The CDR3 loop spans 16 amino acids. V was trimmed by 2 bases and J by 1 base, leaving 11 bases between them. The V gene's germline CDR1 is KGHDR and CDR2 SFDVKD. In nucleotides, the CDR3 is TGTGCCACCAGTGATTCGTTAGGACGGTCCTACAATGAGCAGTTCCTC. Protein: CATSDSLGRSYNEQFL.

This clonotype was recorded at least ten times. The chain joins TRBV30 to TRBJ1-4; D not certain. This CDR3 has 12 amino acids. The germline V gene encodes CDR1 GTSNPN and CDR2 SVGIG (reference sequence). V was clipped by 2 bases and J by 5 bases, with 6 bases between them. The CDR3 sequence: CAWSTSNEKLFF. In nucleotides, the CDR3 is TGTGCCTGGAGTACATCGAATGAAAAACTGTTTTTT.

In this sample, this clonotype turned up many times. The chain couples TRBV12-3 or TRBV12-4 to TRBJ2-7; D gene unclear. The CDR3 has 14 amino acids. V was trimmed by 6 bases and J by 3 bases, leaving 15 bases between them. This CDR3 reads CASSPAPGVYEQYF. CDR3 in DNA: TGTGCCAGCAGCCCCGCCCCCGGAGTCTACGAGCAGTACTTC.

The rearrangement links TRBV7-2 to TRBJ2-4; D unresolved. V lost 1 base and J lost 0, with 7 bases in between. This CDR3 contains 15 residues. Germline V lookup: CDR1 SGHTA, CDR2 FQGNSA. This CDR3 is CASSLDTLAKNIQYF. In DNA, the CDR3 is TGTGCCAGCAGCTTAGACACCCTAGCCAAAAACATTCAGTACTTC.

This clonotype was counted ten times or more. DNA of the CDR3: TGTGCCAGCAGCTCAAGGACTAGCGGAAGGAACGAGCAGTACTTC. It codes for CASSSRTSGRNEQYF. The chain uses TRBV7-9 and TRBJ2-7; 10 bases agree with TRBD2. Germline V gene lookup returns CDR1 SEHNR and CDR2 FQNEAQ (reference sequence). Trimming removed 4 bases from V and 5 bases from J; junction bases left unmatched: 8. The CDR3 has 15 residues.

This clonotype was recorded at least ten times. This chain uses TRBV6-1 with TRBJ1-6; D possibly corresponds to TRBD1 (5 bases). The V end was cut by 5 bases, the J end by 10 bases, with 15 bases between. CDR3 length: 14 residues. From germline, CDR1 is MNHNS and CDR2 SASEGT. CDR3 coding DNA: TGTGCCAGCAGTTACTACGGGGGTCACTCACCCCTCCACTTT. Protein product: CASSYYGGHSPLHF.

This chain connects TRBV2 to TRBJ1-1; 8 bases match TRBD1. Germline trimming cut 4 bases from V and 4 bases from J; bases unmatched to any gene: 2. The germline CDR1 and CDR2 sequences are SNHLY and FYNNEI. This CDR3 region has 13 residues. This chain's CDR3 is CASSGTGSTEAFF. The CDR3 nucleotides read TGTGCCAGCAGTGGGACAGGGTCCACTGAAGCTTTCTTT.

In this sample, this clonotype turned up many times. The chain employs TRBV28 and TRBJ1-5; no clear D. Germline V gene data show CDR1 as MDHEN and CDR2 as SYDVKM. With 2 bases removed from V and 2 bases from J, the gap between germline ends came to 10 bases. There are 15 residues in the CDR3. CDR3 region: CASSLGRIGNQPQHF. CDR3 nucleotides: TGTGCCAGCAGTTTAGGGAGGATTGGCAATCAGCCCCAGCATTTT.

This clonotype was counted at least ten times. The chain employs TRBV20-1 and TRBJ2-5, with TRBD1 matching over 7 bases. The CDR3 extends over 14 amino acids. V lost 6 bases, J lost 4 bases, and 11 bases stayed unmatched. Germline values: CDR1 DFQATT, CDR2 SNEGSKA (reference sequence). The CDR3 nucleotides are TGCAGTGCCCTCAGAGGTAACAGGGGAGAGACCCAGTACTTC. As protein: CSALRGNRGETQYF.

The chain uses TRBV7-9 and TRBJ2-7; no reliable D call. The better agreement between TRBJ2-1 and the DNA end casts doubt on the J call. Germline V gene data show CDR1 as SEHNR and CDR2 as FQNEAQ (reference sequence). The CDR3 runs to 13 residues. Written as DNA, the CDR3 is TGTGCCAGCAGCCCCATCGGTCCTGATGAGCAGTTCTTC. It yields the protein CASSPIGPDEQFF.

This clonotype came up many times. This chain connects TRBV29-1 to TRBJ1-1, with D tentatively TRBD1 (5 bases). Trimming took 7 bases from V and 0 from J, leaving 9 bases between them. Germline CDR1 and CDR2: SQVTM and ANQGSEA. The length of the CDR3 is 12 residues. The CDR3 nucleotides read TGCAGCGGGCAGGGCATGAACACTGAAGCTTTCTTT. It codes for CSGQGMNTEAFF.

Details on this clonotype: This could be a read error, since a much larger clone is one nucleotide away. The conserved closing phenylalanine or tryptophan is absent in this CDR3, likely reflecting a read error. The chain combines TRBV6-6 with TRBJ2-7; D is unclear. Trimming stripped 7 bases from V and 4 bases from J, with 11 bases between. The CDR3 runs to 12 residues. Germline V gene sequence: CDR1 MNHNY, CDR2 SVGAGI (reference sequence). The CDR3 nucleotides read TGTGCCAGCACCAAAACAGAGTACGAGCAGTACCTC. Its protein is CASTKTEYEQYL.